The present entry profiles one T cell receptor (beta chain) with its context. Its target is unknown. Stable vitiligo meant no lesion change over the previous 6 months. The data were obtained in a study of resident and recirculating memory T cells in vitiligo. The CDR3 loop spans 14 amino acids. The germline V gene encodes CDR1 MGHDK and CDR2 SYGVNS. Trimming stripped 5 bases from V and 8 bases from J, with 16 bases between. General study points: Clonality differed among vitiligo lesions, with no unique dominant clone. Non-conserved TCRs across sites and patients suggested distinct clones per lesion.

TCRdb's copy holds only in-frame clones and misses some; the assay was immunoSEQ multiplex PCR. There are 72,000 or so clones in the sample; about 90% occur only once, and about 5% lies in the top ten. The sequence was obtained from a male donor with vitiligo. The sample consisted of blood. The gene calls are TRBV25-1 and TRBJ2-1; tentative D call: TRBD1 (6 bases). Written as DNA, the CDR3 is TGTGCCAGCAGTCTAGAGGGCAGGGGTGATGAGCAGTTCTTC. Encoded protein: CASSLEGRGDEQFF.